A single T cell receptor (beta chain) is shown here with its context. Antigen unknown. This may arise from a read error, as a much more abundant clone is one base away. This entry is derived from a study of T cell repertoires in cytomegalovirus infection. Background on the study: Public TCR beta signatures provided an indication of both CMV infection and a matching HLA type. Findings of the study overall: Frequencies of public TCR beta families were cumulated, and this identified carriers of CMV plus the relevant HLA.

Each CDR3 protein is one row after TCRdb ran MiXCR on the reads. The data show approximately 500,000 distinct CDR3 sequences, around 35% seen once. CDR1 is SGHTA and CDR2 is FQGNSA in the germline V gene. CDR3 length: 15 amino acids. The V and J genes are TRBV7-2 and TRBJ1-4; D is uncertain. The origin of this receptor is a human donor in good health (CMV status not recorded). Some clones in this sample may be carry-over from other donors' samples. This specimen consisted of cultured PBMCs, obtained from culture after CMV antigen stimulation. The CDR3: CASSRTGSYNEKLCF. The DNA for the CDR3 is TGTGCCAGCAGCCGCACCGGGTCTTATAATGAAAAACTGTGTTTT.